Following are 19 T cell receptor beta chains from one sample sequenced in a study of blood T cell repertoires in COVID-19. Clones were read by immunoSEQ multiplex PCR, and TCRdb kept only the in-frame ones, dropping some. The repertoire holds roughly 260,000 clones, with more than 65% as singletons. The sequencing sample was made of peripheral blood. These receptors originate from a young woman with acute or convalescent COVID-19.

The DNA for the CDR3 is TGTGCCAGCAGCTTAGAGGGAACGGGAGAGAGCACAGATACGCAGTATTTT. This encodes CASSLEGTGESTDTQYF. J is TRBJ2-3 and V is TRBV7-8, with TRBD2 as a possible D gene (6 bases). The CDR3 spans 17 residues. The ends were cut back, 1 base at V and 0 bases at J, with 14 bases in the middle. CDR1 and CDR2 from the germline V gene are SGHVS and FQNEAQ.

V gene TRBV5-5 combines with J gene TRBJ2-7, with D perhaps TRBD2 (6 bases). This CDR3 comprises 14 residues. Trimming pared 8 bases from V and 5 bases from J, leaving 20 bases between. Looked up from germline, CDR1 is SGHKS and CDR2 is YYEKEE (reference sequence). The CDR3 bases are TGTGCCAGTTCCTATAGCGGCGGGATCGACGAGCAGTACTTC. It is translated as CASSYSGGIDEQYF.

V gene TRBV28 combines with J gene TRBJ1-6, with 8 bases identical to TRBD1. Germline CDR1 reads MDHEN; CDR2 reads SYDVKM. V dropped 6 bases and J dropped 7; count of bases not matched to a gene: 8. The CDR3 spans 15 residues. CDR3 region: CASRGDRLLNSPLHF. CDR3 nucleotides: TGTGCCAGCAGGGGGGACAGGTTATTAAATTCACCCCTCCACTTT.

The DNA of the CDR3 is TGTGCCAGCAGTGATCAGGGCCGTGTCTCTGGAAACACCATATATTTT. Amino acid sequence: CASSDQGRVSGNTIYF. The chain recombines TRBV2 with TRBJ1-3; possibly TRBD1 for D (5 bases). CDR3 length equals 16 residues. In germline, CDR1 is SNHLY, CDR2 FYNNEI. The V and J ends lost 3 bases and 0 bases respectively, with 12 bases between them.

This chain connects TRBV30 to TRBJ1-2; D gene uncertain. V lost 2 bases to trimming and J lost 2 bases, with 9 bases between them. CDR3 size: 13 residues. Germline V gene sequence: CDR1 GTSNPN, CDR2 SVGIG (reference sequence). The CDR3: CAWSIIQNYGYTF. In DNA form, the CDR3 reads TGTGCCTGGAGTATAATACAGAACTATGGCTACACCTTC.

The chain has TRBV3-1 (or the pseudogene TRBV3-2) and TRBJ1-6, with TRBD1 matching over 10 bases. V shed 1 base and J 9 bases; nucleotides not matched to a gene: 0. Germline-derived CDR1 and CDR2 are LGHDT and YNNKEL (reference sequence). The CDR3 totals 14 residues. CDR3: CASSQGDRGSPLHF. CDR3 sequence (DNA): TGTGCCAGCAGCCAAGGGGACAGGGGTTCACCCCTCCACTTT.

The chain is built from TRBV12-2 and TRBJ2-1; no check of the table's D call, TRBD2, against the DNA was made. TRBV12-2 is marked as a pseudogene. This CDR3 region has 15 residues. Here the CDR3 DNA reads TGTGCAAGTCGCTCCAGCGGGAGTATTCGCCATGAGCAGTTCTTC. This translates into CASRSSGSIRHEQFF.

The chain employs TRBV3-1 (or the pseudogene TRBV3-2) and TRBJ2-7, with 9 nucleotides matching TRBD1. Germline V CDR1 and CDR2: LGHDT, YNNKEL (reference sequence). The CDR3 spans 14 residues. Trimming cost V 4 bases and J 7 bases; bases outside gene matches: 8. CDR3 residues: CASSPTTGGREQYF. DNA for the CDR3: TGTGCCAGCAGCCCAACGACAGGGGGGCGGGAGCAGTACTTC.

This clone was seen a handful of times. One end of the junction does not line up with germline, which may come from a read error. The chain recombines TRBV27 with TRBJ2-1; TRBD2 is a possible D gene (6 bases). This CDR3 spans 16 amino acids. CDR1 and CDR2 from the germline V gene are MNHEY and SMNVEV (reference sequence). Here the CDR3 reads CASSLRGRVSDNEQFF. For the CDR3, the DNA is TGTGCCAGCAGTTTACGGGGGAGAGTCTCCGACAATGAGCAGTTCTTC.

The chain links TRBV27 to TRBJ2-1, with D possibly being TRBD1 (6 bases). The length of the CDR3 is 14 residues. Germline lookup yields CDR1 MNHEY and CDR2 SMNVEV (reference sequence). Trimming shortened V by 0 bases and J by 8 bases, and 11 bases separated the two germline ends. DNA of the CDR3: TGTGCCAGCAGTTTATCGATCAGGGGAGATGAGCAGTTCTTC. Encoded protein: CASSLSIRGDEQFF.

This clone was found a few times. The rearrangement links TRBV6-5 to TRBJ2-5; no firm D call. The CDR3 runs to 13 residues. V lost 3 bases and J lost 5, with 10 bases in between. Germline V CDR1 and CDR2: MNHEY, SVGAGI. In nucleotides, the CDR3 is TGTGCCAGCAGTTATTCGGTGTGGGAGACCCAGTACTTC. It encodes CASSYSVWETQYF.

The genes are TRBV12-5 and TRBJ2-1; D is ambiguous. The CDR3 loop spans 14 amino acids. Trimming pared 3 bases from V and 4 bases from J, leaving 10 bases between. The germline V gene has CDR1 LGHNT and CDR2 FRNRAP. CDR3 coding DNA: TGTGCTAGTGGTTTAACACACGAATACAATGAGCAGTTCTTC. Encoded protein: CASGLTHEYNEQFF. Variable domain in full (rest from reference TRBV12-5 and TRBJ2-1): DARVTQTPRHKVTEMGQEVTMRCQPILGHNTVFWYRQTMMQGLELLAYFRNRAPLDDSGMPKDRFSAEMPDATLATLKIQPSEPRDSAVYFCASGLTHEYNEQFFGPGTRLTVL.

This clone came up a few times. The chain carries TRBV30 and TRBJ1-1; perhaps TRBD1 as D (5 bases). CDR1 and CDR2 from the germline V gene are GTSNPN and SVGIG (reference sequence). There are 14 residues in the CDR3. Trimming cost V 0 bases and J 4 bases, with 12 bases left between them. CDR3 sequence: CAWSVPGGSTEAFF. Here the CDR3 DNA reads TGTGCCTGGAGTGTACCCGGGGGAAGCACTGAAGCTTTCTTT. Drawing the rest from reference TRBV30 and TRBJ1-1, the complete variable domain is SQTIHQWPATLVQPVGSPLSLECTVEGTSNPNLYWYRQAAGRGLQLLFYSVGIGQISSEVPQNLSASRPQDRQFILSSKKLLLSDSGFYLCAWSVPGGSTEAFFGQGTRLTVV.

This clone was seen only once. The chain employs TRBV5-6 and TRBJ1-2; D is unresolved. The germline V gene has CDR1 SGHDT and CDR2 YYEEEE. The CDR3 is 16 amino acids. The V gene lost 3 bases and the J gene lost 8 bases, with 23 bases spanning the gap. CDR3 sequence reads: CASSYPTDPPGGGYTF. The CDR3 region has the DNA TGTGCCAGCAGCTATCCGACTGACCCGCCTGGAGGAGGCTACACCTTC.

The V call is TRBV3-1 (or the pseudogene TRBV3-2), the J call TRBJ2-7; no firm D call. The V end was cut by 1 base, the J end by 6 bases, with 7 bases between. There are 12 residues in the CDR3. Germline loops: CDR1 LGHDT, CDR2 YNNKEL (reference sequence). DNA for the CDR3: TGTGCCAGCAGCCAAGGAGCGACCGAGCAGTACTTC. As protein: CASSQGATEQYF.

V is TRBV28 and J is TRBJ2-5; the D gene is possibly TRBD2 (6 bases). The germline V and J ends were trimmed by 5 bases and 5 bases, with 15 bases remaining between them. The germline V gene has CDR1 MDHEN and CDR2 SYDVKM. This CDR3 is built from 14 residues. In DNA form, the CDR3 reads TGTGCCAGCAGTCAGCGGGCCAAGGAGGAGACCCAGTACTTC. It translates to CASSQRAKEETQYF.

On this clone: The junction differs from germline at one of its ends, possibly a read error. The DNA for the CDR3 is TGTGCCACCAGTGGGGAGACTGAAAAACTGTTTTTT. As protein: CATSGETEKLFF. V gene TRBV25-1 combines with J gene TRBJ1-4; D gene ambiguous. This CDR3 is built from 12 residues. The germline V gene encodes CDR1 MGHDK and CDR2 SYGVNS.

The chain recombines TRBV7-9 with TRBJ1-1, with TRBD1 identical over 12 bases. CDR3 length equals 15 residues. Trimming removed 3 bases from V and 3 bases from J; junction bases left unmatched: 2. From germline, CDR1 is SEHNR and CDR2 FQNEAQ (reference sequence). The CDR3 here is CASSFGTGGYTEAFF. The CDR3 bases are TGTGCCAGCAGCTTCGGGACAGGGGGCTACACTGAAGCTTTCTTT.

Only a few counts were recorded for this clone. CDR3 loop: CASSTGQGTETQYF. The CDR3 DNA is TGTGCCAGCAGCACAGGACAGGGAACGGAGACCCAGTACTTC. The chain joins TRBV7-2 to TRBJ2-5; 8 positions agree with TRBD1. There are 14 residues in the CDR3. CDR1 is SGHTA and CDR2 is FQGNSA in the germline V gene. V dropped 5 bases and J dropped 5; count of bases not matched to a gene: 7.